These T cell receptor beta chains were read from a single sample in a study of T cells in Graves' hyperthyroidism and ophthalmopathy. Via MiXCR, TCRdb re-called the multiplex PCR reads, giving one row per CDR3 protein. Altogether around 400,000 distinct CDR3 sequences are present, about 13% being singletons, with the ten largest covering around 9.2%. The sequencing input was blood. The receptors were gathered from a woman aged 18-29 years with Graves' hyperthyroidism. CDR3s include the opening cysteine and the closing phenylalanine or tryptophan. Each record gives: clone size, V gene, J gene, D gene, CDR3 DNA, CDR3 protein. D genes are given only for firm matches. Size is omitted from some rows. Given values are once, few, many or a class for expanded clones.

abundance: many; v_gene: TRBV2; j_gene: TRBJ2-7; d_gene: TRBD2; CDR3nt: TGTGCCAGCAGTGCCGACGGGGGGGGTCACGAGCAGTACTTC; CDR3aa: CASSADGGGHEQYF
abundance: many; v_gene: TRBV10-3; j_gene: TRBJ2-7; d_gene: TRBD2; CDR3nt: TGTGCCATCAGTGACGCGGGGGGCCACGAGCAGTACTTC; CDR3aa: CAISDAGGHEQYF
abundance: few; v_gene: TRBV24-1; j_gene: TRBJ2-2; d_gene: TRBD2; CDR3nt: TGTGCCACCAGTGGTCTAGCGGGAGGGACCGGGGAGCTGTTTTTT; CDR3aa: CATSGLAGGTGELFF
abundance: few; v_gene: TRBV7-3; j_gene: TRBJ2-1; d_gene: NA; CDR3nt: TGTGCCAGCAGCCTATTAGGGGCAGGGCCGAACAATGAGCAGTTCTTC; CDR3aa: CASSLLGAGPNNEQFF
abundance: many; v_gene: TRBV3-1; j_gene: TRBJ2-5; d_gene: NA; CDR3nt: TGTGCCAGCAGCCAAAGTTCGGTGGTCGCGGAGACCCAGTACTTC; CDR3aa: CASSQSSVVAETQYF
abundance: many; v_gene: TRBV10-2; j_gene: TRBJ2-1; d_gene: TRBD1; CDR3nt: TGCGCCAGCAGTGAAATGGGGACAGAAAATGAGCAGTTCTTC; CDR3aa: CASSEMGTENEQFF
abundance: many; v_gene: TRBV29-1; j_gene: TRBJ1-2; d_gene: TRBD1; CDR3nt: TGCAGCGTCGGGACAGGGATGACTAACTATGGCTACACCTTC; CDR3aa: CSVGTGMTNYGYTF
abundance: many; v_gene: TRBV28; j_gene: TRBJ2-1; d_gene: TRBD2; CDR3nt: TGTGCCAGCAGCCAGGGACTAGCAGAACCTTACAATGAGCAGTTCTTC; CDR3aa: CASSQGLAEPYNEQFF
abundance: many; v_gene: TRBV9; j_gene: TRBJ1-1; d_gene: NA; CDR3nt: TGTGCCAGCAGCGCCTCAGGCTTCACTGAAGCTTTCTTT; CDR3aa: CASSASGFTEAFF
abundance: many; v_gene: TRBV7-2; j_gene: TRBJ1-2; d_gene: NA; CDR3nt: TGTGCCAGCAGCTTCCGCATAGCGGATGGCTACACCTTC; CDR3aa: CASSFRIADGYTF
abundance: many; v_gene: TRBV7-2; j_gene: TRBJ2-3; d_gene: TRBD2; CDR3nt: TGTGCCAGCAGCTCTGGGACTAGCGGATCCACAGATACGCAGTATTTT; CDR3aa: CASSSGTSGSTDTQYF
abundance: many; v_gene: TRBV10-3; j_gene: TRBJ2-7; d_gene: NA; CDR3nt: TGTGCCATCAGTGGACGGACCGACTACGAGCAGTACTTC; CDR3aa: CAISGRTDYEQYF
abundance: many; v_gene: TRBV28; j_gene: TRBJ2-2; d_gene: NA; CDR3nt: TGTGCCAGCAGTTTCCGGGAGCTCGCCGGGGAGCTGTTTTTT; CDR3aa: CASSFRELAGELFF
abundance: few; v_gene: TRBV12-3/TRBV12-4; j_gene: TRBJ1-5; d_gene: NA; CDR3nt: TGTGCCAGCAGCCGGGGGGGGGGGGGTCAGGGTAGTCATCAGCCCCAGCATTTT; CDR3aa: CASSRGGGGQGSHQPQHF
abundance: NA; v_gene: TRBV28; j_gene: TRBJ1-1; d_gene: NA; CDR3nt: TGTGCCAGCAGGCCTTTGAGTCAGGGGACTGAAGCTTTCTTT; CDR3aa: CASRPLSQGTEAFF
abundance: many; v_gene: TRBV2; j_gene: TRBJ2-5; d_gene: NA; CDR3nt: TGTGCCAGCAGTGAGGGTCCTTGGCATAAGACCCAGTACTTC; CDR3aa: CASSEGPWHKTQYF
abundance: many; v_gene: TRBV28; j_gene: TRBJ2-7; d_gene: TRBD2; CDR3nt: TGTGCCAGCAGTTCTTCTAGCGGGAGAATTCACTACGAGCAGTACTTC; CDR3aa: CASSSSSGRIHYEQYF
abundance: many; v_gene: TRBV19; j_gene: TRBJ2-2; d_gene: NA; CDR3nt: TGTGCCAGTAGTATAAGGACCGGGGCACTCGGATCCCACACCGGGGAGCTGTTTTTT; CDR3aa: CASSIRTGALGSHTGELFF
abundance: many; v_gene: TRBV6-2/TRBV6-3; j_gene: TRBJ1-4; d_gene: NA; CDR3nt: TGTGCCAGCAGTTACTTGGACAGCCCTAATGAAAAACTGTTTTTT; CDR3aa: CASSYLDSPNEKLFF
abundance: many; v_gene: TRBV6-1; j_gene: TRBJ2-7; d_gene: TRBD2; CDR3nt: TGTGCCAGCAGTGAAGAGAGGATCACGGGAGGGCCTTACGAGCAGTACTTC; CDR3aa: CASSEERITGGPYEQYF
abundance: many; v_gene: TRBV28; j_gene: TRBJ1-4; d_gene: NA; CDR3nt: TGTGCCAGCAGCGCGTGGGAAAAACTGTTTTTT; CDR3aa: CASSAWEKLFF
abundance: NA; v_gene: TRBV10-3; j_gene: TRBJ2-3; d_gene: TRBD1; CDR3nt: TGTGCCATCAGTGAGCAGGGGGCAACAGATACGCAGTATTTT; CDR3aa: CAISEQGATDTQYF